A selection of T cell receptor beta chains follows, all from one sample in a study of beta chain features in type 1 diabetes. The assay was immunoSEQ multiplex PCR, and TCRdb's table has in-frame clones only and misses some. In the table there are over 700,000 clones, roughly 15% of which are singletons. Material: naive CD4+ T cells from blood. All receptors derive from a young woman in good health. The CDR3 runs from the conserved cysteine through the conserved F or W. Fields, in order: V gene, D gene, clone size, J gene, CDR3 protein, CDR3 DNA. The D gene is left open where the match is weak. Clone size, where shown, is once, few, many, or a class for clones that have expanded.

v_call: TRBV7-6; d_call: .; clone_size: once; j_call: TRBJ2-3; cdr3_aa: CASSLGARLTDTQYF; cdr3_nt: TGTGCCAGCAGCCTAGGGGCACGTCTCACAGATACGCAGTATTTT
v_call: TRBV28; d_call: .; clone_size: few; j_call: TRBJ2-4; cdr3_aa: CASSFSGANIQYF; cdr3_nt: TGTGCCAGCAGTTTTTCGGGTGCAAACATTCAGTACTTC
v_call: TRBV9; d_call: .; clone_size: .; j_call: TRBJ1-1; cdr3_aa: CASSVGGWDTEAFF; cdr3_nt: TGTGCCAGCAGCGTAGGGGGTTGGGACACTGAAGCTTTCTTT
v_call: TRBV25-1; d_call: .; clone_size: few; j_call: TRBJ2-2; cdr3_aa: CASSEFRGNTGELFF; cdr3_nt: TGTGCCAGCAGTGAATTTAGGGGAAACACCGGGGAGCTGTTTTTT
v_call: TRBV25-1; d_call: TRBD1; clone_size: .; j_call: TRBJ2-7; cdr3_aa: CASSAMRTGNEQYF; cdr3_nt: TGTGCCAGCAGTGCGATGAGGACAGGTAACGAGCAGTACTTC
v_call: TRBV6-5; d_call: TRBD2; clone_size: .; j_call: TRBJ2-1; cdr3_aa: CASSYSGLAGVSEQFF; cdr3_nt: TGTGCCAGCAGTTACTCTGGACTAGCGGGAGTGAGTGAGCAGTTCTTC
v_call: TRBV29-1; d_call: .; clone_size: .; j_call: TRBJ1-2; cdr3_aa: CSVGRGGATYGYTF; cdr3_nt: TGCAGCGTGGGTCGGGGGGGCGCTACCTATGGCTACACCTTC
v_call: TRBV7-9; d_call: TRBD2; clone_size: few; j_call: TRBJ2-7; cdr3_aa: CASARGTSGRAYEQYF; cdr3_nt: TGTGCCAGCGCAAGGGGGACTAGCGGGAGGGCCTACGAGCAGTACTTC
v_call: TRBV27; d_call: .; clone_size: .; j_call: TRBJ2-7; cdr3_aa: CASSLWGSYEQYF; cdr3_nt: TGTGCCAGCAGTTTATGGGGTTCGTACGAGCAGTACTTC
v_call: TRBV7-2; d_call: TRBD2; clone_size: few; j_call: TRBJ2-1; cdr3_aa: CASSLGLAAHDEQFF; cdr3_nt: TGTGCCAGCAGTCTTGGACTAGCGGCGCATGATGAGCAGTTCTTC
v_call: TRBV5-1; d_call: .; clone_size: .; j_call: TRBJ2-3; cdr3_aa: CASSLSSLFSTDTQYF; cdr3_nt: TGCGCCAGCAGCCTTAGCTCACTATTTAGCACAGATACGCAGTATTTT
v_call: TRBV20-1; d_call: .; clone_size: .; j_call: TRBJ1-5; cdr3_aa: CSASFGKPQHF; cdr3_nt: TGCAGTGCTAGCTTTGGAAAGCCCCAGCATTTT
v_call: TRBV2; d_call: .; clone_size: .; j_call: TRBJ2-3; cdr3_aa: CASSEAGQYF; cdr3_nt: TGTGCCAGCAGTGAAGCGGGTCAGTATTTT
v_call: TRBV15; d_call: .; clone_size: .; j_call: TRBJ2-7; cdr3_aa: CATSRDPGSYEQYF; cdr3_nt: TGTGCCACCAGCAGAGATCCCGGGAGCTACGAGCAGTACTTC